This T cell receptor beta chain was observed in a study of T-cell reconstitution after alpha-beta-depleted transplantation in children. From germline, CDR1 is SGHTA and CDR2 FQGTGA. The CDR3 length is 14 residues. J was trimmed by 9 bases and V by 0 bases; bases with no gene match: 2. Unique molecular identifiers were used to barcode this TCRbeta library. MiXCR, run by TCRdb on the PCR reads, gives a single entry per CDR3 protein. The sample lists 610,000 or so distinct CDR3 sequences; over 25% were seen once. This chain uses TRBV7-3 with TRBJ2-1; TRBD2 matches at 10 bases. This sample comprised PBMCs, obtained before TCRalphabeta/CD19-depleted stem cell transplant. The origin of this receptor is a boy in the first two years of life with Wiskott-Aldrich syndrome, due to receive a stem cell transplant. The CDR3 nucleotides are TGTGCCAGCAGCTTAACCCTAGCGGGAGCTGAGCAGTTCTTC. Translating gives CASSLTLAGAEQFF.